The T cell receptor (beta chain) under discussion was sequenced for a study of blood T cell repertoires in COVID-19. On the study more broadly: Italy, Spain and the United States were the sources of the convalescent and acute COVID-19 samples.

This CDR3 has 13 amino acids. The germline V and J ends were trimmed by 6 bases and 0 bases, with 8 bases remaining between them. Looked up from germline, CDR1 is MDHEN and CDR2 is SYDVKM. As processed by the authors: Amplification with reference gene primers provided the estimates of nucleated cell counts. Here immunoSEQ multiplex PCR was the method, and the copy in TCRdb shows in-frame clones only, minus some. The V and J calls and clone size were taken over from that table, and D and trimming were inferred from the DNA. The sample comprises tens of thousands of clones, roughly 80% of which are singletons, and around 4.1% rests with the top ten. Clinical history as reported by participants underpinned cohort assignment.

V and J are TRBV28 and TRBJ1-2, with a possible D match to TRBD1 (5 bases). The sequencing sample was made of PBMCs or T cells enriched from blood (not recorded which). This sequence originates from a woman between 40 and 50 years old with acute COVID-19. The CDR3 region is CASSLDTNYGYTF. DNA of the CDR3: TGTGCCAGCAGCTTGGACACTAACTATGGCTACACCTTC.